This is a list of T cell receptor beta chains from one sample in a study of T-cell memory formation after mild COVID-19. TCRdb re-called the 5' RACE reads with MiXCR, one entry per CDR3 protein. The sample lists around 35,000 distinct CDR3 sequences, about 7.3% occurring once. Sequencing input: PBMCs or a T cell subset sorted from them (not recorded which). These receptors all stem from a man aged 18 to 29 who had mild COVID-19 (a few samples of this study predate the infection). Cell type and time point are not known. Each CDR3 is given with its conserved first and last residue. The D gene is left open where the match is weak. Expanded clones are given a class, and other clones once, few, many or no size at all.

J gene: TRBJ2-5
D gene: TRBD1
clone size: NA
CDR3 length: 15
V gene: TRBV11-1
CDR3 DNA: TGTGCCAGCAGCTTTTGGCGACAGGGGGGAGAGACCCAGTACTTC
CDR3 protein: CASSFWRQGGETQYF

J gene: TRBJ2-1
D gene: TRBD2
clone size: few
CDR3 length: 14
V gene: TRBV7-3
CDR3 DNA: TGTGCCAGCAGCTTTAGCGGGGGGGCCAATGAGCAGTTCTTC
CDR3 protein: CASSFSGGANEQFF

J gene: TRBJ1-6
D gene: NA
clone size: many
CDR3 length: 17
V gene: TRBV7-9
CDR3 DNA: TGTGCCAGCAGCTTAATGCCGGACAGCCCGGTGGGTTCACCCCTCCACTTT
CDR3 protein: CASSLMPDSPVGSPLHF

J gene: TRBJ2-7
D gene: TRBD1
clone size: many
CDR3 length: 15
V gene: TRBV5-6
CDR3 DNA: TGTGCCAGCAGCCGGGGCGGGACAGGGCCCTACGAGCAGTACTTC
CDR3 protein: CASSRGGTGPYEQYF

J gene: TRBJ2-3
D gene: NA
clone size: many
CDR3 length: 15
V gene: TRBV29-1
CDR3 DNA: TGCAGCGTCGAATCAGGACCCTCGAGGACAGATACGCAGTATTTT
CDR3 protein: CSVESGPSRTDTQYF

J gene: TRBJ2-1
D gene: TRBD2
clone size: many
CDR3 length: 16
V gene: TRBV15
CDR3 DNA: TGTGCCACCAGCAGAGACCCCCTAGCGGGGGCCAATGGGCAGTTCTTC
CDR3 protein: CATSRDPLAGANGQFF

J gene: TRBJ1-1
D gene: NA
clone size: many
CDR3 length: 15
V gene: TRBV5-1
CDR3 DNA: TGCGCCAGCAGCTTGGAGCCGGGGGGGAACACTGAAGCTTTCTTT
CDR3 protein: CASSLEPGGNTEAFF

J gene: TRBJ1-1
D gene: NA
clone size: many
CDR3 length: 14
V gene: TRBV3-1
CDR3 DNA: TGTGCCAGCAGCCTGAACTCGGGGAACACTGAAGCTTTCTTT
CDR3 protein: CASSLNSGNTEAFF

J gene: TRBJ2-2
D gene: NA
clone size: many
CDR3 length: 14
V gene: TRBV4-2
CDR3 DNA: TGTGCCAGCAGCCAAGGAATAGATGCCCGGGAGCTGTTTTTT
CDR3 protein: CASSQGIDARELFF

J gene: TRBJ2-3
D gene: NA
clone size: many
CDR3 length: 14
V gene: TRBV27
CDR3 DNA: TGTGCCAGCGCCTCAAATGGGGCGCCAGATACGCAGTATTTT
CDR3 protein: CASASNGAPDTQYF

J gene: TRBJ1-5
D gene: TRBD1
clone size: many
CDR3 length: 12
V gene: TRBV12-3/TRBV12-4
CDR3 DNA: TGTGCCAGCATGGGACAGGGTCAGCCCCAGCATTTT
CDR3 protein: CASMGQGQPQHF

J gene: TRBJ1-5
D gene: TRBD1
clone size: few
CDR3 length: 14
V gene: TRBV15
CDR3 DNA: TGTGCCACCGGAACCCAGGGGGTCAAGAAGCCCCAGCATTTT
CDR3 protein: CATGTQGVKKPQHF

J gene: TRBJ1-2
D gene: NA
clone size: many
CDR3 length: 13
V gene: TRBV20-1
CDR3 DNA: TGCAGTGCTAGTTCCCCTGTGGGCTATGGCTACACCTTC
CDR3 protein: CSASSPVGYGYTF

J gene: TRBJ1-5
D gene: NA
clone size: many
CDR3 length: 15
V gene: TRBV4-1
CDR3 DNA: TGCGCCAGCAGCCAAGTGCGACAGGACAATCAGCCCCAGCATTTT
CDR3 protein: CASSQVRQDNQPQHF

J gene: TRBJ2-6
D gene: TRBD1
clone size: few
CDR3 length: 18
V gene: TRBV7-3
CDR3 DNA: TGTGCCAGCAGCCCGCGACAGGGGGCAGGAACTGGGGCCAACGTCCTGACTTTC
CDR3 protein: CASSPRQGAGTGANVLTF

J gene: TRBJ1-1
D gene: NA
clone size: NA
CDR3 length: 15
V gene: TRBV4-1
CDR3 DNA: TGCGCCAGCAGGGGGACCTCGCTTGTAGGCACTGAAGCTTTCTTT
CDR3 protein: CASRGTSLVGTEAFF

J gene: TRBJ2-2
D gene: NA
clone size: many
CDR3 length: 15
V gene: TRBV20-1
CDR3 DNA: TGCAGTGCTAGACACCCTACGACACTCACCGGGGAGCTGTTTTTT
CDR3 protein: CSARHPTTLTGELFF

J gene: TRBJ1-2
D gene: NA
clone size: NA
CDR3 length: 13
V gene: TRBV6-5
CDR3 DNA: TGTGCCAGCAGTTACCGAGTTGACTATGGCTACACCTTC
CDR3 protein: CASSYRVDYGYTF

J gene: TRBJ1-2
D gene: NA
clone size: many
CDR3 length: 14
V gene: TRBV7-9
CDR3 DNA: TGTGCCAGCAGCTTAGTAGGGGGGGGCGATGGCTACACCTTC
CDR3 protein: CASSLVGGGDGYTF

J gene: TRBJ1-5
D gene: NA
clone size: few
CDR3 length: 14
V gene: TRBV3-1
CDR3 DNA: TGTGCCAGCAGCCCAACGTATAGCAATCAGCCCCAGCATTTT
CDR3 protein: CASSPTYSNQPQHF

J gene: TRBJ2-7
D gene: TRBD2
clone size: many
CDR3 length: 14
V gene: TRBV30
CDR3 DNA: TGTGCCTGGAGTGTCTTAGCGGGTTCCTACGAGCAGTACTTC
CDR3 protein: CAWSVLAGSYEQYF

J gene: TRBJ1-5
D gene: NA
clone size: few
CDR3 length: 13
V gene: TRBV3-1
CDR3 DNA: TGTGCCAGCAGCCAAGACTACGTTCAGCCCCAGCATTTT
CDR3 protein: CASSQDYVQPQHF

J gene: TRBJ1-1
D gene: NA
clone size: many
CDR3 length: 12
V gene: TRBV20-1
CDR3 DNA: TGCAGTGAGTTAGGTCCGAACACTGAAGCTTTCTTT
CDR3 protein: CSELGPNTEAFF

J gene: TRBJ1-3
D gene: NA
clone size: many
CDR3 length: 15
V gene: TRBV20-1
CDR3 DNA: TGCAGTGCTATCACGCCGGGACCCTCCGGGGACACCATATATTTT
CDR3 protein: CSAITPGPSGDTIYF

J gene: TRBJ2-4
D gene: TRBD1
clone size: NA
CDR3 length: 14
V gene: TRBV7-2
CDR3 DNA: TGTGCCAGCAGCTTTGGACAGGGAAAGAACATTCAGTACTTC
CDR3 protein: CASSFGQGKNIQYF

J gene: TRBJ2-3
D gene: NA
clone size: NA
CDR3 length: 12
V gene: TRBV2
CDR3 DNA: TGTGCCAGCAGCGAAGGTTCAGATACGCAGTATTTT
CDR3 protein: CASSEGSDTQYF